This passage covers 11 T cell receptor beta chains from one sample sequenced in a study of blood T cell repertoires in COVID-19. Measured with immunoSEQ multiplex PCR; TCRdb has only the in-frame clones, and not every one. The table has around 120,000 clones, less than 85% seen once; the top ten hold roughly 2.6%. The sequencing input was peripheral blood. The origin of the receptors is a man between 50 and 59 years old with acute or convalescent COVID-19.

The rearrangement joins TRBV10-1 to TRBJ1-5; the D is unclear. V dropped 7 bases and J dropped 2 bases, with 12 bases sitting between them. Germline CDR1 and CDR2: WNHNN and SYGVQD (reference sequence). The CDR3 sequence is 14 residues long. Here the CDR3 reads CASNGRRGNQPQHF. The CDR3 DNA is TGCGCCAGCAATGGGAGACGTGGCAATCAGCCCCAGCATTTT.

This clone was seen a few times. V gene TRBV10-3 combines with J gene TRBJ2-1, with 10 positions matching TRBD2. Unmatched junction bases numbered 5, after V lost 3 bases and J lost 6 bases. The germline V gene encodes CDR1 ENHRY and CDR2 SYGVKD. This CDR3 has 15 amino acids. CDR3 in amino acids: CAISDKREGSNEQFF. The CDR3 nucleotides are TGTGCCATCAGTGATAAGCGGGAGGGCAGCAATGAGCAGTTCTTC.

The CDR3 DNA is TGTGCCAGCAGCATTGGACAGGGACACTATGGCTACACCTTC. Protein product: CASSIGQGHYGYTF. This chain joins TRBV5-5 and TRBJ1-2, with 8 bases lining up with TRBD1. The CDR3 length is 14 residues. Germline CDR1 and CDR2: SGHKS and YYEKEE (reference sequence). J was trimmed by 3 bases and V by 4 bases; bases with no gene match: 5.

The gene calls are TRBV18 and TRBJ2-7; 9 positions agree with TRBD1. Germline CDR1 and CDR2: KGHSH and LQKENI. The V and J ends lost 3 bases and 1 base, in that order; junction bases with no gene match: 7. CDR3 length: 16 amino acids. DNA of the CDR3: TGTGCCAGCTCACCTGACCGGGACAGGGTTTCCTACGAGCAGTACTTC. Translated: CASSPDRDRVSYEQYF.

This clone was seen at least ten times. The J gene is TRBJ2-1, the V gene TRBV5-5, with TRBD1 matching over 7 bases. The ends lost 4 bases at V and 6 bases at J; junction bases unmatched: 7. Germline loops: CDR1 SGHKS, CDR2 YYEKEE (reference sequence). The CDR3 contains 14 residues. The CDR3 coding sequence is TGTGCCAGCAGCCAGCCCGACAGGGCCAATGAGCAGTTCTTC. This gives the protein CASSQPDRANEQFF.

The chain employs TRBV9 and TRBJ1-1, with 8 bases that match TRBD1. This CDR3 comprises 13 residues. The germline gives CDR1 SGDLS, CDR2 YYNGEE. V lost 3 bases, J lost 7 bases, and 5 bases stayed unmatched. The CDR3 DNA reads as TGTGCCAGCAGCGCCGATGGGACAGGTGAAGCTTTCTTT. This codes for CASSADGTGEAFF.

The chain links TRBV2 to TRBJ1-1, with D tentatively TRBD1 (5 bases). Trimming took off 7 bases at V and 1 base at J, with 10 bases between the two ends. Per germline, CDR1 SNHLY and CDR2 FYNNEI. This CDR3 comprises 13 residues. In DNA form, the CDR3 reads TGTGCCAGCACATCAGGGCCGAACACTGAAGCTTTCTTT. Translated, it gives CASTSGPNTEAFF.

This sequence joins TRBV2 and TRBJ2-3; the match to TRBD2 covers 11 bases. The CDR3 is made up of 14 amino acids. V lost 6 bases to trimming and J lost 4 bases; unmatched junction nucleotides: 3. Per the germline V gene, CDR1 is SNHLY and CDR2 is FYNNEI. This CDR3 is CASRLAGGPDTQYF. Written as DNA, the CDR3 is TGTGCCAGCAGGTTAGCGGGGGGGCCAGATACGCAGTATTTT.

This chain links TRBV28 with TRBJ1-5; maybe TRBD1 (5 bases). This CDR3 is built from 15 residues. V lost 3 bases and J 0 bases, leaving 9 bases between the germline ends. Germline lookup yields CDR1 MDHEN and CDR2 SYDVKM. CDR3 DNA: TGTGCCAGCAGTTTGCAGGGAAATAGCAATCAGCCCCAGCATTTT. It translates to CASSLQGNSNQPQHF.

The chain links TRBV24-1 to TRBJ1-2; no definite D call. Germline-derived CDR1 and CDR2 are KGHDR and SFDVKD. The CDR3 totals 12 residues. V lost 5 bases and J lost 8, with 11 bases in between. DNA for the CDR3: TGTGCCACCAGTGGAGAGTCTCGAGGCTACACCTTC. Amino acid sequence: CATSGESRGYTF.

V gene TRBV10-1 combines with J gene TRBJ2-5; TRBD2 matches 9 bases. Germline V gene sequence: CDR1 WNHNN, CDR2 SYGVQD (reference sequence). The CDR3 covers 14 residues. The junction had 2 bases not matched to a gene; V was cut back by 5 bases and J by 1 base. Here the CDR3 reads CASSYSGSQETQYF. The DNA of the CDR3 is TGCGCCAGCAGTTATAGCGGGAGCCAAGAGACCCAGTACTTC.